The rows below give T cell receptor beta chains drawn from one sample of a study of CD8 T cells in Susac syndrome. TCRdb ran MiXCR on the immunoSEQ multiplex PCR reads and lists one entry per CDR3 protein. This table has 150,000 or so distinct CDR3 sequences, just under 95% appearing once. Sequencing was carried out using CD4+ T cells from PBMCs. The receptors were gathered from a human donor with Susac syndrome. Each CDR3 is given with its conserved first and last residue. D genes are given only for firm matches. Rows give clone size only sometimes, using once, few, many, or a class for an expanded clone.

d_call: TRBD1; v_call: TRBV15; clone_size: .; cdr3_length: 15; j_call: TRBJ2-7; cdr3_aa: CATSKRGQGSYEQYF; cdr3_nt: TGTGCCACCAGCAAACGGGGACAGGGATCCTACGAGCAGTACTTC
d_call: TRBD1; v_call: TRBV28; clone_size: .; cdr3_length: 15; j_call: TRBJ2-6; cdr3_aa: CASSPTGAGANVLTF; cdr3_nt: TGTGCCAGCAGTCCTACAGGGGCTGGGGCCAACGTCCTGACTTTC
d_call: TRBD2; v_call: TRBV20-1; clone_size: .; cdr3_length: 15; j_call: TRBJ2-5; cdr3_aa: CSASAPGREPETQYF; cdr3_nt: TGCAGTGCTAGTGCCCCTGGGCGGGAGCCGGAGACCCAGTACTTC
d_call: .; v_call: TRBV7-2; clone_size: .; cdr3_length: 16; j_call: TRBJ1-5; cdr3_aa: CASSLAGYRNHQPQHF; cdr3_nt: TGTGCCAGCAGCTTAGCAGGGTACCGAAACCATCAGCCCCAGCATTTT
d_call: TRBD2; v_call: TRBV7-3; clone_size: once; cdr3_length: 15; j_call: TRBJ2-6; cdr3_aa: CASREAGAGANVLTF; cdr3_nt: TGTGCCAGCAGGGAAGCGGGGGCTGGGGCCAACGTCCTGACTTTC
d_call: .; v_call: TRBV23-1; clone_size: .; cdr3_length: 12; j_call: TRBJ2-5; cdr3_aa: CARLGARETQYF; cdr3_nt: TGCGCTCGCTTAGGGGCGCGGGAGACCCAGTACTTC
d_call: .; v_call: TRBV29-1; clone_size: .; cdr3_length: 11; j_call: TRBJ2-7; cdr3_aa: CSVAEAYEQYF; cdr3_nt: TGCAGCGTTGCTGAGGCCTACGAGCAGTACTTC
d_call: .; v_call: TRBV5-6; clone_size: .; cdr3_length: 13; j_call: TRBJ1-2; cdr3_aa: CASSFGRFYGYTF; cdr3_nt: TGTGCCAGCAGCTTCGGGCGTTTCTATGGCTACACCTTC
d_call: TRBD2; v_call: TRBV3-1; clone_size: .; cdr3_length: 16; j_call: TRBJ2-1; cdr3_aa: CASSHFLAGGFDEQFF; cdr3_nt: TGTGCCAGCAGTCACTTCCTAGCGGGAGGGTTCGATGAGCAGTTCTTC
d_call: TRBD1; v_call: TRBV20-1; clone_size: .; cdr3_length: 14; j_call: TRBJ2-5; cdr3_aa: CSARARQGVETQYF; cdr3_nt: TGCAGTGCTAGGGCGAGACAGGGGGTTGAGACCCAGTACTTC
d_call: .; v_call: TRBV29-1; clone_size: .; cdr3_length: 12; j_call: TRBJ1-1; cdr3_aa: CSVDEMNTEAFF; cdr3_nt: TGCAGCGTTGACGAAATGAACACTGAAGCTTTCTTT
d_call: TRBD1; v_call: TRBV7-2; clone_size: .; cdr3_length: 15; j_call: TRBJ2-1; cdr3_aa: CASGSGTGIYNEQFF; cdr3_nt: TGTGCCAGCGGGTCCGGGACAGGGATTTACAATGAGCAGTTCTTC
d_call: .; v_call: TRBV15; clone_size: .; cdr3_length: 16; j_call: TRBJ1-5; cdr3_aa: CATSGLWVGSNQPQHF; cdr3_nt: TGTGCCACCAGCGGACTTTGGGTTGGGAGCAATCAGCCCCAGCATTTT
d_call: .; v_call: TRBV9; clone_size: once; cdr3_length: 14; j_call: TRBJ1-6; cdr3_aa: CASSVAQLGSPLHF; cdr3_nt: TGTGCCAGCAGCGTAGCTCAGCTAGGGTCACCCCTCCACTTT
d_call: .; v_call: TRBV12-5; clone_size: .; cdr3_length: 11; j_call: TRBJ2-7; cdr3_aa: CASGLASEQYF; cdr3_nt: TGTGCTAGTGGTTTGGCGAGCGAGCAGTACTTC
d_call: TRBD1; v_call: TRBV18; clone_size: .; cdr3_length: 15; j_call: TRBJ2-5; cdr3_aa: CASSQRQGGRETQYF; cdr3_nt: TGTGCCAGCTCACAACGACAGGGCGGCCGAGAGACCCAGTACTTC
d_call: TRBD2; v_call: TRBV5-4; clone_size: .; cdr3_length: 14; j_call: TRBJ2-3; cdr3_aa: CASSFVAGEDTQYF; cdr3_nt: TGTGCCAGCAGCTTCGTAGCGGGGGAGGATACGCAGTATTTT
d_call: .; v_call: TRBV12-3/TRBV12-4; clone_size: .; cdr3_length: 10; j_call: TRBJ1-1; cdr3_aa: CASRGTEAFF; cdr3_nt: TGTGCCAGCCGTGGGACTGAAGCTTTCTTT
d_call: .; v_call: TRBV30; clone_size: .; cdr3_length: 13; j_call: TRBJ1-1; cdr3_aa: CARRDRMNTEAFF; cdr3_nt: TGTGCCAGACGCGACAGGATGAACACTGAAGCTTTCTTT
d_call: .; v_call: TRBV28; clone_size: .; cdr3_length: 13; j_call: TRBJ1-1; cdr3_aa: CASSGTPDPEAFF; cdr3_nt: TGTGCCAGCAGCGGAACCCCGGACCCTGAAGCTTTCTTT
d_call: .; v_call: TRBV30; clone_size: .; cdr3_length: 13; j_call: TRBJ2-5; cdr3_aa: CAWSGRPKETQYF; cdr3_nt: TGTGCCTGGAGCGGCAGACCGAAAGAGACCCAGTACTTC
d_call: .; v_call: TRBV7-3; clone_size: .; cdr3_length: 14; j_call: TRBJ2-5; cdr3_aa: CASSLGVSAETQYF; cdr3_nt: TGTGCCAGCAGCTTAGGGGTTTCGGCGGAGACCCAGTACTTC
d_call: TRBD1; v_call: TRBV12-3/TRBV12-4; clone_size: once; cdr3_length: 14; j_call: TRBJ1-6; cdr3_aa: CASSLDRANSPLHF; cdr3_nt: TGTGCCAGCAGTTTGGACAGGGCAAATTCACCCCTCCACTTT